One sample yielded the 3 T cell receptor beta chains listed below, sequenced in a study of beta chain features in type 1 diabetes. Since all of the isolated RNA was reverse transcribed, expressed TCRB transcripts were what got sequenced. Some clones are missing from TCRdb's copy, which holds only in-frame ones; the method was immunoSEQ multiplex PCR. The sample contains some 150,000 clones, around 10% of which appear only once. Sequenced sample: central memory CD4+ T cells from blood. The receptor set was obtained from a man aged 18 to 35 in good health.

V usage is TRBV19 and J usage is TRBJ2-5; 11 nucleotides line up with TRBD1. The length of the CDR3 is 15 residues. Trimming cost V 6 bases and J 2 bases; bases outside gene matches: 5. Per the germline V gene, CDR1 is LNHDA and CDR2 is SQIVND (reference sequence). The CDR3 reads CASRSGQGVQETQYF. CDR3 bases: TGTGCCAGTAGATCGGGACAGGGGGTTCAAGAGACCCAGTACTTC. The full variable domain, in which reference TRBV19 and TRBJ2-5 provide the parts outside the CDR3, is DGGITQSPKYLFRKEGQNVTLSCEQNLNHDAMYWYRQDPGQGLRLIYYSQIVNDFQKGDIAEGYSVSREKKESFPLTVTSAQKNPTAFYLCASRSGQGVQETQYFGPGTRLLVL.

This clone was detected many times. The J gene is TRBJ2-1, the V gene TRBV20-1; D is possibly TRBD2 (5 bases). CDR1 and CDR2 from the germline V gene are DFQATT and SNEGSKA (reference sequence). The CDR3 is 11 amino acids. Trimming stripped 5 bases from V and 9 bases from J, with 11 bases between. The CDR3 sequence is CSAETSGEQFF. In DNA form, the CDR3 reads TGCAGTGCTGAAACTAGTGGTGAGCAGTTCTTC.

The chain carries TRBV7-2 and TRBJ2-1, with 9 bases matching TRBD1. Germline-derived CDR1 and CDR2 are SGHTA and FQGNSA. This CDR3 has 14 residues. V lost 3 bases to trimming and J lost 8 bases; unmatched junction nucleotides: 5. CDR3 DNA sequence: TGTGCCAGCAGCTTCTCCCGGGACAGGGATGAGCAGTTCTTC. As protein: CASSFSRDRDEQFF.